One and the same sample provided the 3 T cell receptor beta chains below, sequenced in a study of blood T cell repertoires in COVID-19. Using immunoSEQ multiplex PCR, the repertoire was profiled, and TCRdb retains in-frame clones only, with some absent. Of fewer than 300,000 clones in the sample, about 83% were seen once. The sample taken for sequencing was peripheral blood. These TCRs come from a woman aged 45-60 years who had recovered from COVID-19.

In DNA form, the CDR3 reads TGTGCCAGCAGTTACGCGGAACCCGGTGCCGATACGCAGTATTTT. As protein: CASSYAEPGADTQYF. The chain couples TRBV6-5 to TRBJ2-3; D is undetermined. Germline CDR1 and CDR2: MNHEY and SVGAGI. V lost 2 bases, J lost 6 bases, and 15 bases lay in between. This CDR3 has 15 amino acids.

The chain combines TRBV19 with TRBJ2-5; 10 bases agree with TRBD1. The CDR3 is 16 amino acids. The trim removed 1 base at V and 4 bases at J, leaving 6 bases unmatched. The germline CDR1 and CDR2 sequences are LNHDA and SQIVND (reference sequence). For the CDR3, the DNA is TGTGCCAGTAGTATAGGGGGACAGGGGCGCTCAGAGACCCAGTACTTC. Amino acid sequence: CASSIGGQGRSETQYF.

This sequence joins TRBV10-3 and TRBJ1-5; D call uncertain. The length of the CDR3 is 13 residues. The germline gives CDR1 ENHRY, CDR2 SYGVKD. V lost 8 bases and J lost 4, with 12 bases in between. The DNA for the CDR3 is TGTGCCATCGCCAGTACAGCTAATCAGCCCCAGCATTTT. Translated, it gives CAIASTANQPQHF.